These 25 T cell receptor beta chains originate from one sample sequenced in a study of blood T cell repertoires in COVID-19. This table comes from immunoSEQ multiplex PCR, and its TCRdb copy is limited to in-frame clones, with some not included. The sample has 150,000 to 190,000 clones, less than 90% seen once. The sample consisted of peripheral blood. These receptors came from a woman aged 70-85 years with acute or convalescent COVID-19.

This chain connects TRBV4-1 to TRBJ1-1; possibly TRBD1 for D (6 bases). V gave up 0 bases and J gave up 8 bases, with 22 bases separating them. In germline, CDR1 is MGHRA, CDR2 YSYEKL. The CDR3 has 17 residues. The CDR3 region has the DNA TGCGCCAGCAGCCAAGATGAGGGGGTCACGTTTGGGATCGAAGCTTTCTTT. Translating it yields CASSQDEGVTFGIEAFF.

The J gene is TRBJ2-6, the V gene TRBV9; the D is unclear. Trimming took 4 bases from V and 0 from J, leaving 8 bases between them. CDR1 is SGDLS and CDR2 is YYNGEE in the germline V gene. The CDR3 is made up of 15 amino acids. CDR3 amino acids: CASSQVGSGANVLTF. The CDR3 bases are TGTGCCAGCAGCCAGGTAGGCTCTGGGGCCAACGTCCTGACTTTC.

This clone was detected once. This chain connects TRBV28 to TRBJ2-4; TRBD1 aligns across 8 bases. CDR3 length equals 16 residues. J gave up 1 base and V 3 bases, and 5 bases lay outside the gene matches. Germline V gene lookup returns CDR1 MDHEN and CDR2 SYDVKM. CDR3 DNA sequence: TGTGCCAGCAGTTTGGGACAGGTTGGGGCCAAAAACATTCAGTACTTC. The encoded protein is CASSLGQVGAKNIQYF.

J is TRBJ1-1 and V is TRBV5-7, with a weak D call TRBD1 (6 bases). TRBV5-7 has ORF status, its function being uncertain. V dropped 0 bases and J dropped 4 bases, with 13 bases sitting between them. CDR3 length: 15 amino acids. This CDR3 is CASSLVQGRVTEAFF. CDR3 bases: TGTGCCAGCAGCTTGGTACAGGGAAGGGTCACTGAAGCTTTCTTT.

This sequence joins TRBV7-2 and TRBJ1-2, with 7 bases lining up with TRBD1. CDR1 and CDR2 from the germline V gene are SGHTA and FQGNSA. The CDR3 contains 16 residues. V lost 6 bases and J lost 4; bases outside the gene matches: 14. CDR3 region: CASRTGALFGGYGYTF. CDR3 nucleotides: TGTGCCAGCAGAACAGGGGCGCTCTTCGGAGGCTATGGCTACACCTTC. Filled out from reference TRBV7-2 and TRBJ1-2, the complete variable domain reads GAGVSQSPSNKVTEKGKDVELRCDPISGHTALYWYRQSLGQGLEFLIYFQGNSAPDKSGLPSDRFSAERTGGSVSTLTIQRTQQEDSAVYLCASRTGALFGGYGYTFGSGTRLTVV.

Written as DNA, the CDR3 is TGTGCCAGCAGGGATGGAGGGGGCGCGGGAACTGAAGCTTTCTTT. This translates into CASRDGGGAGTEAFF. The V and J genes are TRBV3-1 (or the pseudogene TRBV3-2) and TRBJ1-1; 7 bases fit TRBD1. The CDR3 is 15 amino acids. The V gene's germline CDR1 is LGHDT and CDR2 YNNKEL (reference sequence). J lost 5 bases, V lost 6 bases, and 12 bases had no gene match.

V usage is TRBV6-5 and J usage is TRBJ2-3, with a possible D match to TRBD1 (5 bases). In germline, CDR1 is MNHEY, CDR2 SVGAGI. V shed 2 bases and J shed 4 bases, with 10 bases lying between them. CDR3 length: 14 amino acids. The DNA for the CDR3 is TGTGCCAGCAGTTACAGGGAAGGGGCAGATACGCAGTATTTT. This sequence encodes CASSYREGADTQYF.

V is TRBV4-1 and J is TRBJ1-2; D is perhaps TRBD1 (5 bases). Germline loops: CDR1 MGHRA, CDR2 YSYEKL. The CDR3 spans 19 residues. Trimming took 0 bases from V and 2 from J, leaving 22 bases between them. The CDR3 coding sequence is TGCGCCAGCAGCCAAGATCTACTGGGCAGGGTAGGAGGGAACTATGGCTACACCTTC. This sequence encodes CASSQDLLGRVGGNYGYTF.

The V call is TRBV5-6, the J call TRBJ1-5; no definite D call. V was cut by 4 bases and J by 2 bases, with 13 bases left in between. Germline V CDR1 and CDR2: SGHDT, YYEEEE. This CDR3 is built from 15 residues. DNA for the CDR3: TGTGCCAGCAGCGGCCTGGAGTTTGGCAATCAGCCCCAGCATTTT. This translates into CASSGLEFGNQPQHF. Full variable domain (missing parts from reference TRBV5-6 and TRBJ1-5): DAGVTQSPTHLIKTRGQQVTLRCSPKSGHDTVSWYQQALGQGPQFIFQYYEEEERQRGNFPDRFSGHQFPNYSSELNVNALLLGDSALYLCASSGLEFGNQPQHFGDGTRLSIL.

This rearrangement joins TRBV6-5 to TRBJ1-2, with a possible D match to TRBD1 (5 bases). The CDR3 spans 16 residues. Germline assignment: CDR1 MNHEY and CDR2 SVGAGI. The V end was cut by 0 bases, the J end by 5 bases, with 16 bases between. DNA of the CDR3: TGTGCCAGCAGTTACTCGTCAGGGAGGGATAATTATGGCTACACCTTC. Protein product: CASSYSSGRDNYGYTF.

The rearrangement joins TRBV15 to TRBJ2-7, with 9 bases that match TRBD1. The CDR3 is 15 residues long. Trimming cost V 0 bases and J 5 bases; bases outside gene matches: 5. CDR1 is LNHNV and CDR2 is YYDKDF in the germline V gene (reference sequence). CDR3 sequence reads: CATSRDLGQGHEQYV. The CDR3 DNA follows: TGTGCCACCAGCAGAGATTTGGGACAGGGTCACGAGCAGTACGTC.

The chain joins TRBV5-1 to TRBJ2-3; 7 positions match TRBD1. This CDR3 contains 16 residues. V shed 2 bases, J shed 4 bases, and the junction held 10 bases outside the gene matches. From germline, CDR1 is SGHRS and CDR2 YFSETQ. The CDR3 reads CASSLTGDARADTQYF. Here the CDR3 DNA reads TGCGCCAGCAGCTTAACAGGGGACGCCAGGGCAGATACGCAGTATTTT. The variable domain in full, completed from reference TRBV5-1 and TRBJ2-3, reads KAGVTQTPRYLIKTRGQQVTLSCSPISGHRSVSWYQQTPGQGLQFLFEYFSETQRNKGNFPGRFSGRQFSNSRSEMNVSTLELGDSALYLCASSLTGDARADTQYFGPGTRLTVL.

V gene TRBV18 combines with J gene TRBJ2-7; TRBD1 agrees at 7 bases. CDR1 KGHSH and CDR2 LQKENI come from the germline V gene. CDR3 length equals 13 residues. With 6 bases clipped from V and 2 bases from J, the junction kept 4 bases outside the gene matches. In DNA, the CDR3 is TGTGCCAGCTCGTTAGACAGGGCCTACGAGCAGTACTTC. Translated, it gives CASSLDRAYEQYF.

The chain uses TRBV18 and TRBJ1-2; a weak D match, TRBD1 (6 bases). The CDR3 extends over 15 amino acids. V lost 3 bases, J lost 0 bases, and 11 bases lay in between. Germline loops: CDR1 KGHSH, CDR2 LQKENI. DNA of the CDR3: TGTGCCAGCTCACCCACCGGGGGGCCTAACTATGGCTACACCTTC. This codes for CASSPTGGPNYGYTF.

Turning to this clone: Germline and junction disagree at one end, which may indicate a read error. The gene calls are TRBV7-7 and TRBJ2-5; possible D gene TRBD1, 5 bases. The CDR3 loop spans 14 amino acids. Germline lookup yields CDR1 SSHAT and CDR2 FNYEAQ (reference sequence). The CDR3, as DNA: TGTGCTAGCAGCTTATCTGGGGCAGGAGAGACCCAATACTTC. This gives the protein CASSLSGAGETQYF.

V is TRBV29-1 and J is TRBJ2-3, with 9 positions matching TRBD2. The germline CDR1 and CDR2 sequences are SQVTM and ANQGSEA. There are 12 residues in the CDR3. The ends lost 7 bases at V and 4 bases at J; junction bases unmatched: 3. The CDR3 reads CSGRGGPDTQYF. As DNA, the CDR3 is TGCAGCGGGCGGGGGGGGCCAGATACGCAGTATTTT.

The gene calls are TRBV5-8 and TRBJ2-3; 9 bases fit TRBD2. Germline V gene lookup returns CDR1 SGHTS and CDR2 YDEGEE. V shed 2 bases, J shed 6 bases, and the junction held 1 base outside the gene matches. The length of the CDR3 is 13 residues. The CDR3: CASSFLAGDTQYF. The CDR3 DNA sequence: TGTGCCAGCAGCTTCCTAGCGGGGGATACGCAGTATTTT.

The chain recombines TRBV6-5 with TRBJ1-1, with D perhaps matching TRBD1 (5 bases). Germline V CDR1 and CDR2: MNHEY, SVGAGI. This CDR3 spans 13 amino acids. Trimming took off 8 bases at V and 3 bases at J, with 13 bases between the two ends. CDR3 residues: CASAGEGYTEAFF. Written as DNA, the CDR3 is TGTGCCAGCGCGGGGGAGGGATACACTGAAGCTTTCTTT.

This sequence joins TRBV3-1 (or the pseudogene TRBV3-2) and TRBJ2-5; TRBD1 agrees at 7 bases. Per germline, CDR1 LGHDT and CDR2 YNNKEL (reference sequence). Trimming at V came to 4 bases and at J to 4 bases, leaving 12 bases not matched to a gene. The CDR3 covers 16 residues. CDR3 DNA sequence: TGTGCCAGCAGCCTCGCGACGGGACAGCGCTTAGAGACCCAGTACTTC. This sequence encodes CASSLATGQRLETQYF.

The V call is TRBV9, the J call TRBJ1-2; 7 bases align to TRBD1. The germline V gene encodes CDR1 SGDLS and CDR2 YYNGEE. The CDR3 loop spans 15 amino acids. V lost 4 bases, J lost 5 bases, and 11 bases stayed unmatched. The DNA of the CDR3 is TGTGCCAGCAGCTTTAACCCGACAGGGTCTTATGGCTACACCTTC. Translating it yields CASSFNPTGSYGYTF.

This clone was detected once. The chain combines TRBV18 with TRBJ1-1; a possible D gene is TRBD1 (6 bases). Germline assignment: CDR1 KGHSH and CDR2 LQKENI. Trimming left V 6 bases short and J 5 bases short, with 10 bases between. The CDR3 runs 12 residues. The CDR3 spells CASSPDRTEAFF. CDR3 bases: TGTGCCAGCTCGCCTGACAGGACTGAAGCTTTCTTT.

This clone was seen a single time. The chain uses TRBV7-8 and TRBJ1-5; weak D call: TRBD1 (6 bases). CDR1 is SGHVS, CDR2 FQNEAQ, per germline. V was cut by 5 bases and J by 2 bases, with 10 bases left in between. The CDR3 totals 14 residues. The CDR3 sequence: CASSIQGGNQPQHF. Written as DNA, the CDR3 is TGTGCCAGCAGCATACAGGGTGGCAATCAGCCCCAGCATTTT.

The CDR3 sequence: CASSGTGRTWNNEQFF. The CDR3 DNA sequence: TGTGCCAGTAGTGGTACAGGGCGGACCTGGAACAATGAGCAGTTCTTC. The rearrangement links TRBV19 to TRBJ2-1, with D tentatively TRBD1 (6 bases). V lost 5 bases and J 5 bases, leaving 19 bases between the germline ends. Germline CDR1 is LNHDA and CDR2 is SQIVND (reference sequence). The CDR3 covers 16 residues.

This clone occurred a few times. The V gene is TRBV4-1, the J gene TRBJ1-2; maybe TRBD1 (5 bases). This CDR3 is 16 amino acids long. The V and J ends lost 3 bases and 8 bases respectively, with 22 bases between them. Germline V CDR1 and CDR2: MGHRA, YSYEKL. CDR3: CASSHSPMGGNRGYTF. The CDR3 nucleotides are TGCGCCAGCAGCCACTCCCCTATGGGGGGGAACCGCGGCTACACCTTC.

The chain has TRBV11-3 and TRBJ1-1; 9 positions agree with TRBD1. Germline-derived CDR1 and CDR2 are SGHNT and YENEEA. This CDR3 has 15 residues. Losses at the gene ends were 3 bases for V and 1 base for J; bases not matched to a gene: 3. In DNA, the CDR3 is TGTGCCAGCAGCTTTTCGGGACAGGGGAACACTGAAGCTTTCTTT. Translating it yields CASSFSGQGNTEAFF. The whole variable domain, filled in from reference TRBV11-3 and TRBJ1-1, reads EAGVVQSPRYKIIEKKQPVAFWCNPISGHNTLYWYLQNLGQGPELLIRYENEEAVDDSQLPKDRFSAERLKGVDSTLKIQPAELGDSAVYLCASSFSGQGNTEAFFGQGTRLTVV.